This T cell receptor (beta chain) was recorded in a study of T-cell memory formation after mild COVID-19. Study-wide findings and caveats: While clones contracting from day 15 to 85 were balanced between CD4 and CD8, later expanders leaned CD4+.

The germline gives CDR1 SNHLY, CDR2 FYNNEI. The ends were cut back, 6 bases at V and 1 base at J, with 10 bases in the middle. The CDR3 is 13 amino acids. This clonotype showed up just a few times. Its antigen is not known. TCR alpha and TCR beta cDNA libraries with sample barcodes and UMIs came from 5'RACE using constant-segment primers. TCRdb processed the 5' RACE reads anew with MiXCR; each CDR3 protein has one entry. The table records approximately 300,000 distinct CDR3 sequences, 15% of them present only once. This TCR was sampled from a man aged 18 to 30 who had mild COVID-19 (a few samples of this study predate the infection). Cell type and time point are not known. The sequenced sample consisted of PBMCs or a T cell subset sorted from them (not recorded which). The rearrangement links TRBV2 to TRBJ2-7; D might be TRBD1 (7 bases). In nucleotides, the CDR3 is TGTGCCAGCAGCGCAGGGGGGTCCTACGAGCAGTACGTC. This sequence encodes CASSAGGSYEQYV.